Presented here are 27 T cell receptor beta chains from one specimen sequenced in a study of T cell responses to AZD1222 COVID-19 vaccine. TCRdb keeps only in-frame clones here, not all; method: immunoSEQ multiplex PCR. The sample yields about 51,000 clones, about 90% seen once. The sample in question was peripheral blood, obtained 28 days after the second AZD1222 dose. These TCRs come from an adult who received the AZD1222 COVID-19 vaccine.

The chain combines TRBV6-1 with TRBJ1-4; TRBD1 might be the D (5 bases). Germline CDR1 reads MNHNS; CDR2 reads SASEGT. The CDR3 length is 15 residues. Trimming took off 3 bases at V and 10 bases at J, with 18 bases between the two ends. The CDR3 loop is CASSEGGGYWVKLFF. The CDR3 region has the DNA TGTGCCAGCAGTGAGGGCGGGGGGTATTGGGTAAAACTGTTTTTT.

This clone appeared a few times. V is TRBV11-3 and J is TRBJ2-7; D is undetermined. The V end lost 5 bases, the J end lost 2 bases, and 10 bases lay between the germline ends. The CDR3 covers 13 residues. Looked up from germline, CDR1 is SGHNT and CDR2 is YENEEA. This CDR3 reads CASSPGGTYEQYF. CDR3 DNA: TGTGCCAGCAGCCCGGGTGGGACCTACGAGCAGTACTTC. Full variable domain (outside the CDR3, taken from reference TRBV11-3 and TRBJ2-7): EAGVVQSPRYKIIEKKQPVAFWCNPISGHNTLYWYLQNLGQGPELLIRYENEEAVDDSQLPKDRFSAERLKGVDSTLKIQPAELGDSAVYLCASSPGGTYEQYFGPGTRLTVT.

The rearrangement uses TRBV19 and TRBJ1-5; the match to TRBD1 covers 7 bases. The CDR3 is made up of 13 amino acids. Germline assignment: CDR1 LNHDA and CDR2 SQIVND (reference sequence). The V gene end was trimmed by 6 bases and the J gene end by 4 bases; junction bases not matched to a gene: 3. The CDR3 protein is CASRGQANQPQHF. Written as DNA, the CDR3 is TGTGCCAGTAGAGGACAGGCTAATCAGCCCCAGCATTTT.

This chain connects TRBV5-1 to TRBJ2-7, with TRBD1 matching 11 bases. The CDR3 sequence is 16 residues long. Germline V gives CDR1 SGHRS, CDR2 YFSETQ. The J segment lost 1 base and the V segment lost 0 bases, leaving 3 bases of the junction unmatched. The CDR3 is CASSLDGQGASYEQYF. The DNA for the CDR3 is TGCGCCAGCAGCTTGGATGGACAGGGGGCATCCTACGAGCAGTACTTC.

The V call is TRBV6-2 or TRBV6-3, the J call TRBJ2-7; D unclear. The CDR3 length is 16 residues. The germline V and J ends were trimmed by 0 bases and 0 bases, with 12 bases remaining between them. Germline lookup yields CDR1 MNHEY and CDR2 SVGEGT. The CDR3 DNA is TGTGCCAGCAGTTACTCTTCCAGACTGCCCTCCTACGAGCAGTACTTC. Amino acid sequence: CASSYSSRLPSYEQYF.

In this sample, this clone turned up once. The rearrangement uses TRBV6-5 and TRBJ2-4; TRBD1 aligns across 8 bases. The CDR3 is 12 amino acids. CDR1 and CDR2 from the germline V gene are MNHEY and SVGAGI. Losses at the gene ends were 4 bases for V and 16 bases for J; bases not matched to a gene: 9. In DNA, the CDR3 is TGTGCCAGCAGTTCGTCAGGGGGCACGGAATACTTC. This translates into CASSSSGGTEYF.

This clone has just one count. This chain links TRBV5-6 with TRBJ2-3; 11 bases align to TRBD2. V trimming: 0 bases; J trimming: 5 bases; junction bases outside the gene matches: 5. Germline CDR1 SGHDT, CDR2 YYEEEE. The CDR3 covers 16 residues. The CDR3 loop reads CASSLGVAGGEDTQYF. As DNA, the CDR3 is TGTGCCAGCAGCTTGGGAGTAGCGGGAGGGGAAGATACGCAGTATTTT.

The gene calls are TRBV28 and TRBJ1-1; 7 bases align to TRBD1. Germline CDR1 reads MDHEN; CDR2 reads SYDVKM. This CDR3 region has 13 residues. V was clipped by 5 bases and J by 11 bases; unmatched bases: 11. In DNA form, the CDR3 reads TGTGCCAGCAGTACAACAGGGGTTTTGGAGGCTTTCTTT. This encodes CASSTTGVLEAFF.

The rearrangement links TRBV6-2 or TRBV6-3 to TRBJ2-3, with D possibly matching TRBD2 (6 bases). V gave up 6 bases and J gave up 2 bases, with 15 bases separating them. There are 15 residues in the CDR3. The germline V gene encodes CDR1 MNHEY and CDR2 SVGEGT. This CDR3 reads CASSKGLLDTDTQYF. CDR3 DNA: TGTGCCAGCAGCAAAGGACTACTTGACACAGATACGCAGTATTTT.

This clone was recorded once. The chain employs TRBV4-2 and TRBJ1-1, with TRBD1 as a possible D gene (6 bases). This CDR3 is 14 amino acids long. The V gene lost 4 bases and the J gene lost 1 base, with 10 bases spanning the gap. The germline CDR1 and CDR2 sequences are LGHNA and YNFKEQ. CDR3 sequence: CASSRHRENTEAFF. DNA for the CDR3: TGTGCCAGCAGCCGGCACAGGGAGAACACTGAAGCTTTCTTT.

This chain connects TRBV6-5 to TRBJ2-7; 8 bases fit TRBD1. CDR1 and CDR2 (germline): MNHEY, SVGAGI. V lost 2 bases and J lost 5; bases outside the gene matches: 5. The CDR3 contains 14 residues. The CDR3 here is CASSYEDRGDEQYF. CDR3 sequence (DNA): TGTGCCAGCAGTTACGAAGACAGGGGAGACGAGCAGTACTTC.

The rearrangement uses TRBV3-1 (or the pseudogene TRBV3-2) and TRBJ2-7, with D perhaps TRBD1 or TRBD2 (5 bases each). This CDR3 has 14 residues. Germline V gives CDR1 LGHDT, CDR2 YNNKEL (reference sequence). The V gene lost 0 bases and the J gene lost 5 bases, with 11 bases spanning the gap. CDR3 protein: CASSQDPGTHEQYF. CDR3 sequence (DNA): TGTGCCAGCAGCCAAGACCCAGGGACCCACGAGCAGTACTTC.

This chain connects TRBV7-9 to TRBJ2-1; TRBD2 is a possible D gene (5 bases). From germline, CDR1 is SEHNR and CDR2 FQNEAQ (reference sequence). The CDR3 is 13 residues long. V was trimmed by 10 bases and J by 9 bases, leaving 19 bases between them. The CDR3 DNA reads TGTGCCACAGCACCCAAGCTCGCGGGTGAGCAGTTCTTC. This encodes CATAPKLAGEQFF.

This clone was detected only once. The J gene is TRBJ2-2, the V gene TRBV11-2; 9 positions match TRBD2. This CDR3 has 17 residues. The trim removed 5 bases at V and 6 bases at J, leaving 13 bases unmatched. The germline CDR1 and CDR2 sequences are SGHAT and FQNNGV. CDR3 residues: CASSRGVRGGSPGELFF. CDR3 coding DNA: TGTGCCAGCAGCCGTGGGGTGCGGGGGGGATCACCCGGGGAGCTGTTTTTT.

This sequence joins TRBV5-6 and TRBJ2-1; the match to TRBD1 covers 9 bases. Germline-derived CDR1 and CDR2 are SGHDT and YYEEEE. V dropped 7 bases and J dropped 3; count of bases not matched to a gene: 14. This CDR3 is 17 amino acids long. The CDR3 spells CASAYVAGTGYYNEQFF. The CDR3 nucleotides read TGTGCCAGCGCCTATGTAGCCGGGACAGGGTACTACAATGAGCAGTTCTTC.

V gene TRBV7-2 combines with J gene TRBJ2-1; 7 nucleotides agree with TRBD1. CDR3 length: 15 residues. CDR1 and CDR2 (germline): SGHTA, FQGNSA. Trimming took 4 bases from V and 6 from J; bases not matched to a gene: 9. The CDR3 is CASSSRRGFGNEQFF. Here the CDR3 DNA reads TGTGCCAGCAGCTCCCGCAGGGGGTTTGGCAATGAGCAGTTCTTC.

The chain is built from TRBV7-8 and TRBJ2-3; perhaps D is TRBD1 or TRBD2 (7 bases each). CDR1 is SGHVS, CDR2 FQNEAQ, per germline. The V end lost 1 base, the J end lost 1 base, and 12 bases lay between the germline ends. The CDR3 loop spans 16 amino acids. CDR3 residues: CASSLGEGAGTDTQYF. The CDR3 nucleotides read TGTGCCAGCAGCTTAGGGGAGGGGGCCGGCACAGATACGCAGTATTTT.

The rearrangement uses TRBV5-1 and TRBJ1-5; the match to TRBD1 covers 8 bases. After removal of 0 bases from V and 4 bases from J, the junction contained 6 bases not matched to a gene. The CDR3 spans 16 residues. CDR1 is SGHRS and CDR2 is YFSETQ in the germline V gene. CDR3 loop: CASSLGAGGDNQPQHF. The CDR3, as DNA: TGCGCCAGCAGCTTGGGGGCAGGGGGCGATAATCAGCCCCAGCATTTT. Supplemented by reference TRBV5-1 and TRBJ1-5, the full variable domain reads KAGVTQTPRYLIKTRGQQVTLSCSPISGHRSVSWYQQTPGQGLQFLFEYFSETQRNKGNFPGRFSGRQFSNSRSEMNVSTLELGDSALYLCASSLGAGGDNQPQHFGDGTRLSIL.

This CDR3 reads CASRGPGNTEAFF. For the CDR3, the DNA is TGCGCCAGCAGGGGGCCGGGGAACACTGAAGCTTTCTTT. The chain couples TRBV4-1 to TRBJ1-1; TRBD1 might be the D (5 bases). The CDR3 runs to 13 residues. With 6 bases removed from V and 1 base from J, the gap between germline ends came to 9 bases. The germline CDR1 and CDR2 sequences are MGHRA and YSYEKL.

The gene calls are TRBV6-2 or TRBV6-3 and TRBJ1-5; 12 bases map to TRBD1. The CDR3 loop spans 17 amino acids. Trimming took 3 bases from V and 7 from J; bases not matched to a gene: 10. The germline V gene encodes CDR1 MNHEY and CDR2 SVGEGT. The CDR3: CASSYSRGQGAEQPQHF. In DNA, the CDR3 is TGTGCCAGCAGTTATTCCCGGGGACAGGGGGCCGAGCAGCCCCAGCATTTT.

The V call is TRBV6-1, the J call TRBJ1-1; D uncertain. Looked up from germline, CDR1 is MNHNS and CDR2 is SASEGT. There are 13 residues in the CDR3. The V end was cut by 4 bases, the J end by 6 bases, with 12 bases between. DNA of the CDR3: TGTGCCAGCAGTGCCGTTCGGATCGCTGAAGCTTTCTTT. Encoded protein: CASSAVRIAEAFF.

The gene calls are TRBV9 and TRBJ2-1; 8 bases are shared with TRBD2. This CDR3 region has 16 residues. The trim removed 4 bases at V and 2 bases at J, leaving 8 bases unmatched. Germline assignment: CDR1 SGDLS and CDR2 YYNGEE. As DNA, the CDR3 is TGTGCCAGCAGCCCTGGGGCGGGAGGACCCTACAATGAGCAGTTCTTC. Its protein product is CASSPGAGGPYNEQFF.

V is TRBV11-2 and J is TRBJ2-7; TRBD2 matches 8 bases. The CDR3 has 15 amino acids. V was pared by 1 base and J by 3 bases, with 5 bases of the junction left unmatched. The V gene's germline CDR1 is SGHAT and CDR2 FQNNGV. CDR3 residues: CASSLVAGGLYEQYF. Written as DNA, the CDR3 is TGTGCCAGCAGCTTAGTCGCGGGAGGCCTCTACGAGCAGTACTTC.

The chain couples TRBV3-1 (or the pseudogene TRBV3-2) to TRBJ1-3; D may be TRBD1 (6 bases). V lost 4 bases and J lost 0, with 19 bases in between. Germline-derived CDR1 and CDR2 are LGHDT and YNNKEL (reference sequence). This CDR3 is built from 18 residues. CDR3 region: CASSRNFGGRNSGNTIYF. For the CDR3, the DNA is TGTGCCAGCAGCCGAAATTTCGGGGGCAGGAACTCTGGAAACACCATATATTTT.

The gene calls are TRBV5-5 and TRBJ2-7, with D perhaps given as TRBD1 or TRBD2 (6 bases each). V shed 1 base and J shed 5 bases, with 13 bases lying between them. Germline CDR1 is SGHKS and CDR2 is YYEKEE (reference sequence). CDR3 size: 14 residues. The CDR3 bases are TGTGCCAGCAGCTTGTCCCGGGGGCACGACGAGCAGTACTTC. The encoded protein is CASSLSRGHDEQYF. The entire variable domain, with the rest obtained from reference TRBV5-5 and TRBJ2-7, is as follows: DAGVTQSPTHLIKTRGQQVTLRCSPISGHKSVSWYQQVLGQGPQFIFQYYEKEERGRGNFPDRFSARQFPNYSSELNVNALLLGDSALYLCASSLSRGHDEQYFGPGTRLTVT.

The chain uses TRBV5-1 and TRBJ1-1; D call uncertain. V gave up 1 base and J gave up 0 bases, with 4 bases separating them. The CDR3 is 13 amino acids. From germline, CDR1 is SGHRS and CDR2 YFSETQ. CDR3 amino acids: CASSLTVNTEAFF. The CDR3 DNA reads TGCGCCAGCAGCTTGACAGTGAACACTGAAGCTTTCTTT.

The chain recombines TRBV2 with TRBJ2-3, with D possibly being TRBD2 (6 bases). CDR1 is SNHLY and CDR2 is FYNNEI in the germline V gene. With 4 bases removed from V and 2 bases from J, the gap between germline ends came to 10 bases. This CDR3 comprises 14 residues. CDR3 residues: CASSAGGDTDTQYF. DNA of the CDR3: TGTGCCAGCAGTGCGGGCGGGGACACAGATACGCAGTATTTT. The full variable domain, with the rest looked up from reference TRBV2 and TRBJ2-3, is EPEVTQTPSHQVTQMGQEVILRCVPISNHLYFYWYRQILGQKVEFLVSFYNNEISEKSEIFDDQFSVERPDGSNFTLKIRSTKLEDSAMYFCASSAGGDTDTQYFGPGTRLTVL.